This T cell receptor beta chain was recorded in a study of graft-versus-host responses after intestinal transplantation (dated by TCRdb to about 2021). About the full investigation: Recipients received multivisceral, liver-intestinal, or isolated intestinal transplants. Anti-thymocyte globulin induction was given to all recipients, followed by maintenance tacrolimus and steroids for approximately three years. Bulk TCR-beta CDR3 sequencing was used to track graft-versus-host and host-versus-graft alloreactive T cell clones in the graft, circulation and bone marrow after intestinal transplantation. Donor T cell macrochimerism was defined as a peak of at least 4% donor T cells among recipient peripheral blood mononuclear cells. Of the roughly 23 intestinal transplant recipients enrolled in the cohort, one of whom was a retransplant, a few patients without pretransplant specimens were excluded. Instead of going to the commercial service, samples from a few later patients were sequenced in-house on an Illumina MiSeq and processed with MiXCR. To identify alloreactive clones, pre-transplant mixed lymphocyte reaction products were sequenced and then compared with unstimulated pre-transplant donor and recipient T cells. The full study reports these points: Patients with donor T cell macrochimerism had high GvH to HvG T cell clonal ratios in their allografts. GvH clones were detected in recipient bone marrow, and some appeared earlier in ileal mucosa or blood, consistent with an intestinal mucosal origin. Early after transplant, peak levels of circulating GvH clones were associated with declines in HvG clones. The conclusions were limited by the relatively low number and heterogeneity of the intestinal transplant patients.

Explained via the paper, the time point label denotes: cells obtained before transplantation from donor or recipient. CD3+CD4+ and CD3+CD8+ populations were FACS-sorted from unstimulated pre-transplant donor and recipient cells taken from spleen or lymph nodes. V is reduced by 3 bases and J by 0 bases, leaving a spacing of 12 bases between them. The CDR3 has 16 amino acids, counting the end cysteine and phenylalanine. Only the CDR3 part of the read is kept: 48 bases, read in frame from the first base. CDR1 and CDR2, per the germline V gene (reference sequence), are MNHEY and SMNVEV. The library was made by the immunoSEQ multiplex PCR assay. In most patients, genomic DNA was isolated using the Qiagen DNeasy Blood and Tissue Kit and sent frozen to Adaptive Biotechnologies for TCR sequencing. Adaptive Biotechnologies carried out high-throughput TCR-beta CDR3 sequencing of genomic DNA for most patients. In the paper's pipeline: TCR sequencing data for 18 patients were retrieved from Adaptive's ImmunoSEQ software; a few other patients were processed with MiXCR and VDJtools. CD4 versus CD8 sorting errors were corrected by removing sequences found in both subsets at a frequency ratio below 5:1. CDR3 nucleotide sequences shared between donor and recipient were removed because the origin of such sequences could not be assigned. At least 2-fold expansion over unstimulated cells and a minimum CFSE-low frequency of 0.002% (template counts) or 0.001% (read counts) were required for clones to be classified as alloreactive. Mappable clones were those detected in sequenced pre-transplant spleen, lymph node, or MLR CFSE-low populations of the donor or recipient. The cumulative frequency of alloreactive clones was calculated as a percentage of all sequences, weighted by copy number. Imported from immuneACCESS, the table was reduced by TCRdb to in-frame sequences with V and J called. These copies leave out some clones; in studies compared against another copy, an unresolved V gene accounts for under half, and the cause of the remainder is not known. The D gene and trimming were derived from the DNA, and the V and J assignments and clone size from that table. Present in this sample are roughly 100,000 clones, 85% to 95% of which were seen just once. The ten largest account for about 0.073% of the sample.

Of note for this clone: The specificity of this receptor is unknown. No base-level quality is on record; no much larger clone is a single base apart.

The chain is made from TRBV27 and TRBJ2-1, with TRBD2 perhaps the D gene, on 6 matching bases. The specimen comprised unstimulated CD8+ T cells sorted from spleen or lymph node cells, sampled before transplant. The clonotype originates from a human donor who was the organ donor for an intestinal transplant. The CDR3 reads as follows: CASSFNWRGSYNEQFF. The nucleotide sequence reads as follows: TGTGCCAGCAGTTTTAACTGGAGGGGCTCCTACAATGAGCAGTTCTTC.